Below, 15 T cell receptor beta chains from the same sample are listed, as sequenced in a study of T cell repertoires in cytomegalovirus infection. For these receptors, no antigen is known. TCRdb called the reads again in MiXCR, with one record for every CDR3 protein. The repertoire holds some 220,000 distinct CDR3 sequences, with approximately 40% as singletons. Sequencing was performed on CD8+ T cells from cultured PBMCs, taken from culture after CMV antigen stimulation. Receptor source: a human donor in good health (CMV status not recorded). Some clones in this sample may be carry-over from other donors' samples.

This chain uses TRBV29-1 with TRBJ1-2; the match to TRBD1 covers 9 bases. Germline V gene sequence: CDR1 SQVTM, CDR2 ANQGSEA. J gave up 7 bases and V 4 bases, and 19 bases lay outside the gene matches. The CDR3 sequence is 17 residues long. The CDR3 DNA reads TGCAGCGTTGTAGGGACAGGGAAGTTTGTCCCGGGATTTGGCTACACCTTC. It yields the protein CSVVGTGKFVPGFGYTF.

This rearrangement joins TRBV7-2 to TRBJ2-1; no clear D gene. Germline V CDR1 and CDR2: SGHTA, FQGNSA. Deletions cut 2 bases from V and 8 bases from J, with 22 bases between. CDR3 size: 17 residues. CDR3 loop: CASSLWLWASGKDEQFF. CDR3 nucleotide sequence: TGTGCCAGCAGCTTATGGTTGTGGGCTAGTGGGAAGGATGAGCAGTTCTTC.

The chain has TRBV3-1 and TRBJ2-5, with 8 nucleotides matching TRBD2. Germline V lookup: CDR1 LGHDT, CDR2 YNNKEL (reference sequence). This CDR3 has 19 amino acids. The junction had 16 bases not matched to a gene; V was cut back by 3 bases and J by 1 base. CDR3 region: CASSHRSRTSGPLQETQYF. For the CDR3, the DNA is TGTGCCAGCAGCCATAGGTCCCGAACTAGCGGCCCCCTCCAAGAGACCCAGTACTTC.

This clonotype has only one observation. The CDR3: CASSPEPRDSPLHF. CDR3 nucleotides: TGTGCCAGCAGTCCAGAGCCTAGGGATTCACCCCTCCACTTT. This rearrangement joins TRBV27 to TRBJ1-6; D is ambiguous. The V end was cut by 5 bases, the J end by 8 bases, with 13 bases between. The germline CDR1 and CDR2 sequences are MNHEY and SMNVEV (reference sequence). The CDR3 loop spans 14 amino acids.

This clonotype has more than one count but fewer than ten. The rearrangement uses TRBV7-6 and TRBJ1-1, with unresolved D. This CDR3 is 13 amino acids long. Germline-derived CDR1 and CDR2 are SGHVS and FNYEAQ. V lost 8 bases to trimming and J lost 1 base, with 11 bases between them. CDR3 sequence (DNA): TGTGCCAGCCGACGTTCAGGGAACACTGAAGCTTTCTTT. Translation: CASRRSGNTEAFF.

V is TRBV9 and J is TRBJ2-1; 8 positions match TRBD2. The CDR3 runs to 15 residues. Looked up from germline, CDR1 is SGDLS and CDR2 is YYNGEE. V lost 2 bases and J lost 3; bases outside the gene matches: 4. CDR3: CASSVGSGIYNEQFF. The CDR3 DNA follows: TGTGCCAGCAGCGTCGGTAGCGGGATCTACAATGAGCAGTTCTTC.

This chain uses TRBV13 with TRBJ1-6; the D gene is possibly TRBD1 (6 bases). There are 17 residues in the CDR3. V was pared by 3 bases and J by 0 bases, with 12 bases between. CDR1 and CDR2 from the germline V gene are PRHDT and FYEKMQ (reference sequence). The CDR3 DNA reads as TGTGCCAGCAGCTTTCAAAGGGGGGGCTCCTATAATTCACCCCTCCACTTT. As protein: CASSFQRGGSYNSPLHF. Using reference TRBV13 and TRBJ1-6 for the parts outside the CDR3, the full variable domain is AAGVIQSPRHLIKEKRETATLKCYPIPRHDTVYWYQQGPGQDPQFLISFYEKMQSDKGSIPDRFSAQQFSDYHSELNMSSLELGDSALYFCASSFQRGGSYNSPLHFGNGTRLTVT.

The table lists this clonotype with a few counts. The gene calls are TRBV4-1 and TRBJ2-7, with 8 bases identical to TRBD1. V lost 3 bases to trimming and J lost 4 bases; unmatched junction nucleotides: 2. Germline V gene lookup returns CDR1 MGHRA and CDR2 YSYEKL. CDR3 length: 13 residues. CDR3 protein: CASSHGTGYEQYF. For the CDR3, the DNA is TGCGCCAGCAGCCACGGGACAGGTTACGAGCAGTACTTC.

This clonotype was picked up many times. For the CDR3, the DNA is TGTGCCAGCGCCGACAGACACGTCACAGATACGCAGTATTTT. Encoded protein: CASADRHVTDTQYF. The chain links TRBV28 to TRBJ2-3; a weak D match, TRBD1 (5 bases). V was shortened by 8 bases and J by 2 bases, with 14 bases between the two germline ends. The CDR3 totals 14 residues. The V gene's germline CDR1 is MDHEN and CDR2 SYDVKM.

At least ten counts were recorded for this clonotype. This rearrangement joins TRBV7-2 to TRBJ2-1; D possibly corresponds to TRBD2 (5 bases). The CDR3 runs 16 residues. The germline V gene has CDR1 SGHTA and CDR2 FQGNSA. Trimming removed 1 base from V and 13 bases from J, with 23 bases in between. Written as DNA, the CDR3 is TGTGCCAGCAGCTTAGTTGCGGCCGGTCGGTCGGGGTTACAGTTCTTC. Translation: CASSLVAAGRSGLQFF. Full variable domain (rest looked up from reference TRBV7-2 and TRBJ2-1): GAGVSQSPSNKVTEKGKDVELRCDPISGHTALYWYRQSLGQGLEFLIYFQGNSAPDKSGLPSDRFSAERTGGSVSTLTIQRTQQEDSAVYLCASSLVAAGRSGLQFFGPGTRLTVL.

This clonotype was seen a few times. The rearrangement joins TRBV7-6 to TRBJ1-4; D is uncertain. Germline lookup yields CDR1 SGHVS and CDR2 FNYEAQ. Trimming left V 4 bases short and J 7 bases short, with 16 bases between. The CDR3 loop spans 15 amino acids. The CDR3 region is CASSSLLGLSEKLFF. CDR3 nucleotide sequence: TGTGCCAGCAGCTCCTTATTGGGGTTGAGTGAAAAACTGTTTTTT. The whole variable domain, remainder taken from reference TRBV7-6 and TRBJ1-4, is GAGVSQSPRYKVTKRGQDVALRCDPISGHVSLYWYRQALGQGPEFLTYFNYEAQQDKSGLPNDRFSAERPEGSISTLTIQRTEQRDSAMYRCASSSLLGLSEKLFFGSGTQLSVL.

This clonotype was picked up many times. V gene TRBV19 combines with J gene TRBJ2-1; 8 nucleotides line up with TRBD2. Germline trimming cut 4 bases from V and 4 bases from J; bases unmatched to any gene: 6. Germline CDR1 and CDR2: LNHDA and SQIVND (reference sequence). CDR3 length: 15 amino acids. The CDR3 nucleotides are TGTGCCAGTAGTACACGGGAGGGACTATACAATGAGCAGTTCTTC. Translated, it gives CASSTREGLYNEQFF.

Only a few counts were recorded for this clonotype. V usage is TRBV7-9 and J usage is TRBJ2-2; D ambiguous. CDR3 length equals 12 residues. The germline V and J ends were trimmed by 3 bases and 4 bases, with 3 bases remaining between them. CDR1 is SEHNR and CDR2 is FQNEAQ in the germline V gene (reference sequence). The CDR3 region has the DNA TGTGCCAGCAGCTTCATCACCGGGGAGCTGTTTTTT. This codes for CASSFITGELFF.

This clonotype was recorded only once. V gene TRBV5-1 combines with J gene TRBJ2-1; D is ambiguous. Germline CDR1 is SGHRS and CDR2 is YFSETQ. The CDR3 is made up of 12 amino acids. V lost 4 bases to trimming and J lost 8 bases, with 10 bases between them. The CDR3 loop is CASSEIGDEQFF. The CDR3 DNA reads as TGCGCCAGCAGCGAGATTGGGGATGAGCAGTTCTTC. Together with reference TRBV5-1 and TRBJ2-1, the CDR3 gives the full variable domain: KAGVTQTPRYLIKTRGQQVTLSCSPISGHRSVSWYQQTPGQGLQFLFEYFSETQRNKGNFPGRFSGRQFSNSRSEMNVSTLELGDSALYLCASSEIGDEQFFGPGTRLTVL.

This chain uses TRBV4-1 with TRBJ2-7; TRBD1 might be the D (5 bases). CDR1 is MGHRA and CDR2 is YSYEKL in the germline V gene. Deletions cut 4 bases from V and 0 bases from J, with 13 bases between. The CDR3 consists of 15 residues. The CDR3 region is CASSPRQGSSYEQYF. CDR3 nucleotides: TGCGCCAGCAGCCCCAGGCAGGGAAGCTCCTACGAGCAGTACTTC.